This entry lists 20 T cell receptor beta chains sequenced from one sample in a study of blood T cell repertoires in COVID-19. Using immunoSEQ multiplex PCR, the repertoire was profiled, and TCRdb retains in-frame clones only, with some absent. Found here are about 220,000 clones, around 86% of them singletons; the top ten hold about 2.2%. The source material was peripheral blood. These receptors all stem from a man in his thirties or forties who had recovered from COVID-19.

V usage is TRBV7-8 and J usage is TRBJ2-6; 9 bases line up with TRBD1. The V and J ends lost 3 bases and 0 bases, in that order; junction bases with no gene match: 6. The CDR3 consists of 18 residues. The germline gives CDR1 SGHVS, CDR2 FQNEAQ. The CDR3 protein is CASSFNRGHYSGANVLTF. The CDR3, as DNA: TGTGCCAGCAGCTTCAACAGGGGGCATTACTCTGGGGCCAACGTCCTGACTTTC.

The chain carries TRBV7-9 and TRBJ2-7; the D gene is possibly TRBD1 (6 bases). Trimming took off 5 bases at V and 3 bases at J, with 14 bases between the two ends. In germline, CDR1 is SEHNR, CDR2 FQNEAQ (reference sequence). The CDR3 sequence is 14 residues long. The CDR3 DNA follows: TGTGCCAGCAGCGCCGCAGGGGTAAACTACGAGCAGTACTTC. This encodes CASSAAGVNYEQYF.

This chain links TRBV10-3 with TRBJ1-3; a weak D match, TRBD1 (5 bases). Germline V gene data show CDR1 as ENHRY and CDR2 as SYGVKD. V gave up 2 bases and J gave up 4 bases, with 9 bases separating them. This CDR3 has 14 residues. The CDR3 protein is CAISEGAGGNTIYF. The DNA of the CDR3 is TGTGCCATCAGTGAGGGGGCAGGGGGAAACACCATATATTTT.

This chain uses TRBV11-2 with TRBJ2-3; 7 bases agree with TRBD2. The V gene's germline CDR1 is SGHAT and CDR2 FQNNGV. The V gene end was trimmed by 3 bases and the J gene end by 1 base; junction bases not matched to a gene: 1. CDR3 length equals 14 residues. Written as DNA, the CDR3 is TGTGCCAGCAGCTTCAGCGGGGGCACAGATACGCAGTATTTT. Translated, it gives CASSFSGGTDTQYF.

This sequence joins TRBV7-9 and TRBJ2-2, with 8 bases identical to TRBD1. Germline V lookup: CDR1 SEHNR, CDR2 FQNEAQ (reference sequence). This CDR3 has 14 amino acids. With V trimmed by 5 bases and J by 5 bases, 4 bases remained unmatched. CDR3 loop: CASSPRQGTGELFF. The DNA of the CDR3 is TGTGCCAGCAGCCCTCGACAGGGGACCGGGGAGCTGTTTTTT.

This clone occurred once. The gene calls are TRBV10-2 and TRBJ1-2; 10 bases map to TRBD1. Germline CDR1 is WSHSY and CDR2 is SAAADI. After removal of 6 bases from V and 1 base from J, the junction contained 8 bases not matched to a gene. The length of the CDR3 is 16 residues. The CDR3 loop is CASSIQRDRGNYGYTF. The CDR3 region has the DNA TGCGCCAGCAGCATTCAGAGGGACAGGGGTAACTATGGCTACACCTTC.

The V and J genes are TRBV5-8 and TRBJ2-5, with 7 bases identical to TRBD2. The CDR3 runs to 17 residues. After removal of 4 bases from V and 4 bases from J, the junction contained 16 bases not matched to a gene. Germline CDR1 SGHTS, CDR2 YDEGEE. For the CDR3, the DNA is TGTGCCAGCAGCCCGTCGCGGGCTAGCGGCTTATCAGAGACCCAGTACTTC. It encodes CASSPSRASGLSETQYF.

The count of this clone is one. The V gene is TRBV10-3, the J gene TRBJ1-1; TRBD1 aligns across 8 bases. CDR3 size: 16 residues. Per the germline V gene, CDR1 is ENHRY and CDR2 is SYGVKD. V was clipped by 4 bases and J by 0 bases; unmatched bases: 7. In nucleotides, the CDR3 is TGTGCCATCAGTGGGACAGGGTACGGCGTGAACACTGAAGCTTTCTTT. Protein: CAISGTGYGVNTEAFF.

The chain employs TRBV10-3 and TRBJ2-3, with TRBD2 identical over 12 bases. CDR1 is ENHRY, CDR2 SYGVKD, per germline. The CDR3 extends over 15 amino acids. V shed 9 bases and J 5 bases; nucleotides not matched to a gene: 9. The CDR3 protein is CAISRLAGAGDTQYF. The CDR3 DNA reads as TGTGCCATTAGCAGACTAGCGGGGGCGGGAGATACGCAGTATTTT.

CDR3 in amino acids: CASSFPSGGYEQYF. CDR3 bases: TGTGCCAGCAGTTTCCCCTCAGGCGGGTACGAGCAGTACTTC. This rearrangement joins TRBV5-6 to TRBJ2-7; tentative D call: TRBD2 (5 bases). V was pared by 5 bases and J by 4 bases, with 16 bases between. The germline V gene encodes CDR1 SGHDT and CDR2 YYEEEE. The CDR3 totals 14 residues.

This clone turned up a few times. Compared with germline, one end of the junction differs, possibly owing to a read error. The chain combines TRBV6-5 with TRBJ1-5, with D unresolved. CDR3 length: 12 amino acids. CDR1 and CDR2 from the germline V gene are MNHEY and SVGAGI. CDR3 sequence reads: CASSLEGQEPTF. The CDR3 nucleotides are TGTGCCAGCAGTTTGGAGGGTCAGGAGCCTACATTT.

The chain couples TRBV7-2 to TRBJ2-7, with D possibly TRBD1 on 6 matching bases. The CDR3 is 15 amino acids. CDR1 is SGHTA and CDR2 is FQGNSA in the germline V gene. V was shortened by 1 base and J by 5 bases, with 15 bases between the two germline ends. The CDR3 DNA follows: TGTGCCAGCAGCTTAGGCCCGGGCAGGGGAAACGAGCAGTACTTC. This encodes CASSLGPGRGNEQYF.

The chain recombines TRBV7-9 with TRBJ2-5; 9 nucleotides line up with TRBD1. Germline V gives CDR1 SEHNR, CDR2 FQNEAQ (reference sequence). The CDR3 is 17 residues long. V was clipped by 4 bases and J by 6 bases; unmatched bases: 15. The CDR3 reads CASSSRKTPGQGQTQYF. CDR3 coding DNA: TGTGCCAGCAGCTCCCGAAAAACTCCGGGACAGGGTCAGACCCAGTACTTC.

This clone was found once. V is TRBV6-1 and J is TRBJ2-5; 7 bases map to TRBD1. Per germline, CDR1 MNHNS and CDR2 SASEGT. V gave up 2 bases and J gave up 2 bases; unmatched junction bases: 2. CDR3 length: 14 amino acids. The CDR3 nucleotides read TGTGCCAGCAGTGAACCGGGACAGCAAGAGACCCAGTACTTC. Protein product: CASSEPGQQETQYF.

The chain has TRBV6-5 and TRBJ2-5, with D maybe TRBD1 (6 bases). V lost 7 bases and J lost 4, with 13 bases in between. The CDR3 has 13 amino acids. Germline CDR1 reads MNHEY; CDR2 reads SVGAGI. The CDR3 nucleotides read TGTGCCAGCATGTCAGGGGTGGGAGAGACCCAGTACTTC. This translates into CASMSGVGETQYF.

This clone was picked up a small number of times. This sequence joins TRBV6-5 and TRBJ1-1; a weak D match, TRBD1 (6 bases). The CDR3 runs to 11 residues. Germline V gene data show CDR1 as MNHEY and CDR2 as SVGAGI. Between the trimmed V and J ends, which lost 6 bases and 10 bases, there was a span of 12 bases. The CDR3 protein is CASRSGRGAFF. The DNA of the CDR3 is TGTGCCAGCAGATCGGGCAGGGGAGCTTTCTTT.

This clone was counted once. In DNA form, the CDR3 reads TGTGCCAGCAGCTTAGGGCAGGGGGCTACAGATACGCAGTATTTT. It translates to CASSLGQGATDTQYF. The chain joins TRBV5-8 to TRBJ2-3; 8 bases map to TRBD1. CDR1 and CDR2 from the germline V gene are SGHTS and YDEGEE. V lost 2 bases, J lost 3 bases, and 5 bases stayed unmatched. The CDR3 spans 15 residues. The variable domain in full, with the rest retrieved from reference TRBV5-8 and TRBJ2-3, is EAGVTQSPTHLIKTRGQQATLRCSPISGHTSVYWYQQALGLGLQFLLWYDEGEERNRGNFPPRFSGRQFPNYSSELNVNALELEDSALYLCASSLGQGATDTQYFGPGTRLTVL.

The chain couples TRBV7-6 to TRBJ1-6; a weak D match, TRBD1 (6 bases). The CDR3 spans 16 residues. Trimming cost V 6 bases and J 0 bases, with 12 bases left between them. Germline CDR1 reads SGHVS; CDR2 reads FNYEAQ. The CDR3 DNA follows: TGTGCCAGCAGAAACACAGGGAGCTCCTATAATTCACCCCTCCACTTT. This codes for CASRNTGSSYNSPLHF.

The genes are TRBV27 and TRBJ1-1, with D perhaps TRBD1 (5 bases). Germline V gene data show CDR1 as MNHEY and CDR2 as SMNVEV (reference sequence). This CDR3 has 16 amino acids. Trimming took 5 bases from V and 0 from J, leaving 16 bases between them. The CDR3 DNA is TGTGCCAGCAGTATTTCAGGGACTAACCTGAACACTGAAGCTTTCTTT. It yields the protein CASSISGTNLNTEAFF.

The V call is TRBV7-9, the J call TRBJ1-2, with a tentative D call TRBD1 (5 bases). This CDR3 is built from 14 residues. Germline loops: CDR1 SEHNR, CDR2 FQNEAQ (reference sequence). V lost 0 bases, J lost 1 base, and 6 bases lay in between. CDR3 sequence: CASSLAGLNYGYTF. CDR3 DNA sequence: TGTGCCAGCAGCTTAGCGGGACTTAACTATGGCTACACCTTC. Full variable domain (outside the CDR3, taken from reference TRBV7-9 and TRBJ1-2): DTGVSQNPRHKITKRGQNVTFRCDPISEHNRLYWYRQTLGQGPEFLTYFQNEAQLEKSRLLSDRFSAERPKGSFSTLEIQRTEQGDSAMYLCASSLAGLNYGYTFGSGTRLTVV.